Listed below are T cell receptor beta chains from one sample, sequenced in a study of shared clonotypes between healthy human individuals. Data came from immunoSEQ multiplex PCR; TCRdb stores just in-frame clones and leaves some out. The sample shows under 600,000 clones, 95% to 98% of them seen only once. Sequencing input: naive CD8+ T cells sorted from blood. The receptors stem from a man aged 30 to 39 in good health. Each CDR3 is given with its conserved first and last residue. The D gene is left open where the match is weak. Clone size is given for some rows only: seen once, a few or many times, or a class if the clone is expanded.

j_gene	d_gene	abundance	v_gene	CDR3nt	CDR3aa
TRBJ2-2	NA	NA	TRBV4-1	TGCGCCAGCAGCCAAGAGAGGGACCGGAACACCGGGGAGCTGTTTTTT	CASSQERDRNTGELFF
TRBJ2-6	NA	NA	TRBV9	TGTGCCAGCAGCCCCCACAGGGCCTTGTACTCTGGGGCCAACGTCCTGACTTTC	CASSPHRALYSGANVLTF
TRBJ2-5	TRBD1	NA	TRBV5-4	TGTGCCAGCAGCCTAACAGGGGAGCTACAAGAGACCCAGTACTTC	CASSLTGELQETQYF
TRBJ2-2	NA	NA	TRBV5-8	TGTGCCAGCAGCCGGCGTGGTAGAATCACGAACACCGGGGAGCTGTTTTTT	CASSRRGRITNTGELFF
TRBJ1-1	NA	NA	TRBV5-4	TGTGCCAGCACCCTCGGGGGGGCTGAAGCTTTCTTT	CASTLGGAEAFF
TRBJ2-5	TRBD1	NA	TRBV7-8	TGTGCCAGCAGCACTTGGGACAGCTATGGGAAGACCCAGTACTTC	CASSTWDSYGKTQYF
TRBJ2-7	NA	NA	TRBV6-6	TGTGCCAGCAGCGCAATGGGACTGTCCTACGAGCAGTACTTC	CASSAMGLSYEQYF
TRBJ2-7	NA	NA	TRBV13	TGTGCCAGCAGCTTAATAGCGGAGAACTACGAGCAGTACTTC	CASSLIAENYEQYF
TRBJ2-2	NA	NA	TRBV7-9	TGTGCCAGCAGCTTAGTAGTTTTAGAGCGGAACGGGGAGCTGTTTTTT	CASSLVVLERNGELFF
TRBJ2-7	NA	NA	TRBV27	TGTGCCAGCAGGGGACCTACCTACGAGCAGTACTTC	CASRGPTYEQYF
TRBJ2-5	NA	NA	TRBV6-1	TGTGCCAGCAGTGATGTTGCTGACTCCTACCAAGAGACCCAGTACTTC	CASSDVADSYQETQYF
TRBJ1-1	TRBD1	NA	TRBV4-1	TGCGCCAGCAGCCAAGCCGGGACAGGGGGTTCAGTCACTGAAGCTTTCTTT	CASSQAGTGGSVTEAFF
TRBJ2-7	NA	NA	TRBV23-1	TGCGCCGAGGGGTTAGGACAGCTCTCCTACGAGCAGTACTTC	CAEGLGQLSYEQYF
TRBJ2-1	TRBD2	once	TRBV7-9	TGTGCCAGCAGCAAACCGACTAGCGGGAGGGTTATGCAGTTCTTC	CASSKPTSGRVMQFF
TRBJ2-7	NA	NA	TRBV6-4	TGTGCCAGCAGTCCCGTCCATCTTCGCTACGAGCAGTACTTC	CASSPVHLRYEQYF
TRBJ2-7	TRBD1	NA	TRBV5-4	TGTGCCAGCAGCCCGACAGGGGTTGGATCCTACGAGCAGTACTTC	CASSPTGVGSYEQYF